These 9 T cell receptor beta chains were sequenced from one sample in a study of blood T cells in healthy people across ages. The second PCR ran about 6 to 11 cycles with a sample-barcoded 5' primer and J-beta primers. TCRdb recomputed calls from the 5' RACE reads with MiXCR, one row per CDR3 protein. The sample consists of 1.5 million to 2 million distinct CDR3 sequences, 28% of them appearing once. The sequenced material came from blood. The receptor set was obtained from a woman in her twenties or thirties in good health.

This clonotype was picked up many times. The chain uses TRBV30 and TRBJ2-7; D is uncertain. CDR3 size: 11 residues. Trimming shortened V by 5 bases and J by 5 bases, and 10 bases separated the two germline ends. Germline loops: CDR1 GTSNPN, CDR2 SVGIG (reference sequence). In DNA, the CDR3 is TGTGCCTGGGCTCTAAGGAACGAGCAGTACTTC. Amino acid sequence: CAWALRNEQYF.

V and J are TRBV18 and TRBJ2-4; maybe TRBD2 (6 bases). The end of the DNA aligns better with TRBJ2-5, so the J call may be wrong. Germline V gene data show CDR1 as KGHSH and CDR2 as LQKENI. The CDR3 loop spans 14 amino acids. This CDR3 reads CASSPRREQETQYF. The CDR3 DNA reads as TGTGCCAGCTCACCACGGCGGGAACAAGAGACCCAGTACTTC.

The chain joins TRBV20-1 to TRBJ2-1, with 13 bases fitting TRBD2. The CDR3 sequence is 16 residues long. CDR1 and CDR2 from the germline V gene are DFQATT and SNEGSKA (reference sequence). The J segment lost 10 bases and the V segment lost 2 bases, leaving 11 bases of the junction unmatched. CDR3 DNA sequence: TGCAGTGCTAGACCCCTACTACTAGCGGGGGGGCAGGAGCAGTTCTTC. It is translated as CSARPLLLAGGQEQFF.

This clonotype has a count of ten or more. This chain joins TRBV15 and TRBJ2-5; possibly TRBD1 for D (5 bases). The CDR3 is 17 amino acids. Trimming stripped 2 bases from V and 2 bases from J, with 18 bases between. CDR1 and CDR2 from the germline V gene are LNHNV and YYDKDF (reference sequence). The CDR3 here is CATSRIRMIQGQETQYF. The CDR3 nucleotides are TGTGCCACCAGCAGAATACGAATGATCCAGGGACAAGAGACCCAGTACTTC.

The chain has TRBV20-1 and TRBJ2-6, with 7 bases aligning to TRBD1. The V segment lost 5 bases and the J segment 0 bases; nucleotides outside the gene matches: 16. Germline loops: CDR1 DFQATT, CDR2 SNEGSKA (reference sequence). This CDR3 has 19 amino acids. The CDR3 region has the DNA TGCAGTGCTTCCCCGGTTGGGGACAGATTAAGCTCTGGGGCCAACGTCCTGACTTTC. Translated, it gives CSASPVGDRLSSGANVLTF.

Only a few counts were recorded for this clonotype. This rearrangement joins TRBV6-2 or TRBV6-3 to TRBJ1-5; no clear D gene. CDR3 size: 13 residues. Trimming removed 1 base at V and 3 bases at J, with 4 bases between. Germline assignment: CDR1 MNHEY and CDR2 SVGEGT. CDR3 nucleotide sequence: TGTGCCAGCAGTTACTGGGCCAATCAGCCCCAGCATTTT. It translates to CASSYWANQPQHF.

V is TRBV7-2 and J is TRBJ1-1, with 8 bases that match TRBD1. Germline V CDR1 and CDR2: SGHTA, FQGNSA. The V gene end was trimmed by 3 bases and the J gene end by 4 bases; junction bases not matched to a gene: 4. There are 14 residues in the CDR3. This CDR3 is CASSFSGGTTEAFF. Written as DNA, the CDR3 is TGTGCCAGCAGCTTCTCAGGGGGCACCACTGAAGCTTTCTTT.

This clonotype has ten or more counts. V and J are TRBV15 and TRBJ2-7; 11 nucleotides line up with TRBD1. V gave up 5 bases and J gave up 5 bases; unmatched junction bases: 5. Germline V gene lookup returns CDR1 LNHNV and CDR2 YYDKDF (reference sequence). The CDR3 totals 14 residues. This CDR3 is CATSGGQGAHEQYF. CDR3 DNA sequence: TGTGCCACCAGCGGTGGACAGGGGGCCCACGAGCAGTACTTC.

This clonotype has a count of ten or more. The chain carries TRBV11-2 and TRBJ1-5; D is unclear. CDR1 SGHAT and CDR2 FQNNGV come from the germline V gene. CDR3 size: 13 residues. Trimming took off 3 bases at V and 2 bases at J, with 5 bases between the two ends. Here the CDR3 reads CASSFAGNQPQHF. Written as DNA, the CDR3 is TGTGCCAGCAGCTTTGCCGGCAATCAGCCCCAGCATTTT.